This TCR beta chain was identified in a study of shared clonotypes between healthy human individuals. Terminally differentiated effector memory CD45RA+ cells were excluded from the naive CD8 cells, which were CD45RO-negative and positively selected for CCR7. The donors, healthy adults who were HIV-negative, had experienced no recent acute infections or vaccinations. The repertoire was sequenced with immunoSEQ multiplex PCR; TCRdb's copy has only in-frame clones and lacks some. Among about 2.2 million clones listed, roughly 93% were seen once. Germline assignment: CDR1 SGHRS and CDR2 YFSETQ. The CDR3 covers 17 residues. With 0 bases removed from V and 4 bases from J, the gap between germline ends came to 20 bases.

The genes are TRBV5-1 and TRBJ2-7; D gene uncertain. The material sequenced was naive CD8+ T cells from PBMCs. The receptor comes from a young man in good health. Some clones in this sample may be carry-over from other donors' samples. CDR3: CASSLAAPRIKGYEQYF. In DNA form, the CDR3 reads TGCGCCAGCAGCTTGGCCGCCCCAAGGATTAAAGGATACGAGCAGTACTTC.